This TCR beta chain was sequenced in a study of ipilimumab plus nivolumab after autologous stem cell transplantation. For the study at large: A median of roughly 8 nivolumab and a few ipilimumab doses were given. General study results and limits: TCR repertoire, Treg phenotype and gut microbiota reportedly support more study of this approach.

Turning to this clone: Its antigen is unknown.

CDR3 length: 17 amino acids. Trimming at V came to 1 base and at J to 0 bases, leaving 5 bases not matched to a gene. CDR1 is MNHEY, CDR2 SMNVEV, per germline (reference sequence). The method was immunoSEQ multiplex PCR; TCRdb's version includes in-frame clones alone and lacks a portion of them. The sample has approximately 15,000 clones, 60% to 75% seen once. Checkpoint therapy with ipilimumab 1 mg/kg began 14 to 28 days after transplant. Patients got 3 mg/kg IV nivolumab weeks 1, 4, 7, 10, then biweekly through week 26. This clonotype originated in a male donor with primary mediastinal lymphoma. V usage is TRBV27 and J usage is TRBJ2-1, with 8 bases lining up with TRBD2. Sequences were derived from PBMCs, sampled in a trial of ipilimumab plus nivolumab as post-transplant consolidation. In DNA, the CDR3 is TGTGCCAGCAGTTTATTCCAGCGGGGGAGCTCCTACAATGAGCAGTTCTTC. Translation: CASSLFQRGSSYNEQFF.